The clone carrying this TCR beta chain was picked up a small number of times. This entry comes from a study of blood T cell repertoires in COVID-19. On the study more broadly: PBMCs, B-cell-depleted T cells, or T cells were the source of the cDNA or gDNA that made up the material.

Those who participated ranged in age from roughly 18 to 89 years and resided in roughly 26 US areas. The trim removed 0 bases at V and 6 bases at J, leaving 4 bases unmatched. From germline, CDR1 is SGHRS and CDR2 YFSETQ. The CDR3 contains 14 residues. Generated by immunoSEQ multiplex PCR, the TCRdb table keeps only in-frame clones and is missing some. Altogether some 200,000 clones are present, roughly nine tenths being singletons, with the ten largest covering under 3.5%. The sequence was collected from a woman between 18 and 29 years old in a cohort exposed to, infected with or recovered from COVID-19 (not recorded which). The specimen was PBMCs or T cells enriched from blood (not recorded which). This sequence joins TRBV5-1 and TRBJ2-3; 7 bases map to TRBD2. CDR3: CASSLVSGVDTQYF. DNA of the CDR3: TGCGCCAGCAGCTTGGTGAGCGGGGTTGATACGCAGTATTTT.